This T cell receptor (beta chain) comes out of a study of monozygotic twins with inflammatory bowel disease. TCRdb reanalyzed the 5' RACE reads, giving one entry per CDR3 protein sequence and no DNA. This repertoire includes approximately 400,000 distinct CDR3 sequences. This CDR3 spans 16 amino acids. Germline V gene lookup returns CDR1 SQVTM and CDR2 ANQGSEA. Sequencing was performed on blood. The sequence was collected from a human donor with ulcerative colitis or Crohn's disease, or a healthy co-twin of an affected twin (not recorded which). This chain links TRBV29-1 with TRBJ2-1; TCRdb proposes TRBD1, but this gene call is untestable without DNA. The CDR3 region is CSVEDMGGYTYNEQFF.